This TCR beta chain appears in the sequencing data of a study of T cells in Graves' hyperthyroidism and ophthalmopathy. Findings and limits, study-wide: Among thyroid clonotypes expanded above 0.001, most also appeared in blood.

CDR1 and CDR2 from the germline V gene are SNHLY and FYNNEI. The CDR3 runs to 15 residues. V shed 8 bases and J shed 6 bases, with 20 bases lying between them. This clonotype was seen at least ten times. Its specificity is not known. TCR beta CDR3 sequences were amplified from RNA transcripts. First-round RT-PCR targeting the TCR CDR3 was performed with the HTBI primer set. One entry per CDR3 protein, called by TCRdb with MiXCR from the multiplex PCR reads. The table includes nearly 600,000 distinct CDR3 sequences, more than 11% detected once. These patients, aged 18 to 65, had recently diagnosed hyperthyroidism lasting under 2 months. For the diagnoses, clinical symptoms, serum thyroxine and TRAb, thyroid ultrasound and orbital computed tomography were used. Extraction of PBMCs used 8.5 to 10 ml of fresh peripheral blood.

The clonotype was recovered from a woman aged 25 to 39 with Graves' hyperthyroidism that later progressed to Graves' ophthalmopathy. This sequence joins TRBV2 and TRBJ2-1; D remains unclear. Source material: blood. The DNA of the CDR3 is TGTGCCAGCGAAATCGCGTCCTCAGTTCCCAATGAGCAGTTCTTC. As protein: CASEIASSVPNEQFF.